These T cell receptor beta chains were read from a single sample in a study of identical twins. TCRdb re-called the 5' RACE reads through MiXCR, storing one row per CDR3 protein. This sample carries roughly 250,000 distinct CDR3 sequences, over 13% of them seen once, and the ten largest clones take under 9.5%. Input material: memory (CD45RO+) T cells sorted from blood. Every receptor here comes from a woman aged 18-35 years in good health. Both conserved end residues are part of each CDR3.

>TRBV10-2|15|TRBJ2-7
CASTLGRGGTYEQYF
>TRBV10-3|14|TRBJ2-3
CAIRRQGVADTQYF
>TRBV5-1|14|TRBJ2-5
CASSLQGVEETQYF
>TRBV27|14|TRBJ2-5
CASSSAPWRETQYF
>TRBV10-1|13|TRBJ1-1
CASSNQGGTEAFF
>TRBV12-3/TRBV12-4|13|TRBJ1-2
CASRRPGSYGYTF
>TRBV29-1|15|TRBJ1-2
CSVEGQLPRAGGYTF
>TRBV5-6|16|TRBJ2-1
CASSLGPSSSYNEQFF
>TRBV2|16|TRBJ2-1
CASSEVPAGGYNEQFF
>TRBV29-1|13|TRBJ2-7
CSVALAGSYEQYF
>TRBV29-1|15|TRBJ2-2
CSFRSGTGTTGELFF
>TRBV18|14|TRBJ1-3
CASSLTEAGNTIYF
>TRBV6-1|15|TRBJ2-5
CASSSGIGAQETQYF
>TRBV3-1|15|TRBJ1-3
CASSQNGGAGNTIYF
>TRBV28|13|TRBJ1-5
CASTGSPYQPQHF
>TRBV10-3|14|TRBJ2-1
CAIRAGEGAGEQFF
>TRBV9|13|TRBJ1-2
CASSDRQAYGYTF
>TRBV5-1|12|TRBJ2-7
CASSVDGYEQYF
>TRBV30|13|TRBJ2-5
CAWSGRGGLPQYF
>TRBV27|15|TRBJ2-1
CASSPYRDSYNEQFF
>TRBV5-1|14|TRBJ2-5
CASSSQGNQETQYF
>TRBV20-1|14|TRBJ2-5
CSASRGGQAETQYF
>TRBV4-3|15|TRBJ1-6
CASSRKTQGNSPLHF